The clone carrying this T cell receptor (beta chain) has a handful of counts. Antigen unknown. This entry is derived from a study of cytomegalovirus exposure and HLA in healthy donors. Notes on the study in general: Researchers left out some V segments, among them TRBV6-2 and TRBV6-3, as indistinguishable.

Both 60 Vbeta primers and 13 Jbeta primers went into the PCR. Generated by immunoSEQ multiplex PCR, the TCRdb table keeps only in-frame clones and is missing some. This table holds 90,000 to 140,000 clones, 75% to 90% found once. The CDR3 runs to 16 residues. Trimming stripped 7 bases from V and 0 bases from J, with 16 bases between. Looked up from germline, CDR1 is MDHEN and CDR2 is SYDVKM. Sequenced: PBMCs. The V gene is TRBV28, the J gene TRBJ2-1; a weak D match, TRBD1 (6 bases). This clonotype originated in a man in his thirties or forties in good health and CMV-seropositive. CDR3: CASNSLQGSSYNEQFF. The CDR3 DNA reads as TGTGCCAGCAATTCTCTACAGGGAAGCTCCTACAATGAGCAGTTCTTC.